The rows below give T cell receptor beta chains drawn from one sample of a study of shared clonotypes between healthy human individuals. The assay was immunoSEQ multiplex PCR, and TCRdb's table has in-frame clones only and misses some. Counted here are about a million clones, about 72% occurring once; the ten biggest clones make up over 0.8%. The sample consisted of memory CD4+ T cells from PBMCs. These receptors were obtained from a man between 18 and 29 years old in good health. Some clones in this sample may be carry-over from other donors' samples. Both conserved end residues are part of each CDR3. D genes are given only for firm matches. Part of the rows lack a size; the others show once, few, many or a class for expanded clones.

V gene	D gene	clone size	J gene	CDR3 protein	CDR3 DNA
TRBV29-1	TRBD1	many	TRBJ2-2	CSVRQGTGELFF	TGCAGCGTGAGACAGGGTACCGGGGAGCTGTTTTTT
TRBV27	-	-	TRBJ2-7	CASSPDPSYEQYF	TGTGCCAGCAGTCCGGACCCATCCTACGAGCAGTACTTC
TRBV25-1	-	many	TRBJ2-7	CASSEAGSYEQYF	TGTGCCAGCAGTGAGGCAGGGTCCTACGAGCAGTACTTC
TRBV7-3	TRBD2	once	TRBJ2-1	CASSLKGGFYNEQFF	TGTGCCAGCAGCTTGAAGGGAGGGTTCTACAATGAGCAGTTCTTC
TRBV29-1	TRBD2	once	TRBJ2-7	CSVASGSYEQYF	TGCAGCGTTGCTAGCGGATCCTACGAGCAGTACTTC
TRBV6-5	-	-	TRBJ2-3	CASSNRDLGTDTQYF	TGTGCCAGCAGTAATCGGGACCTGGGGACAGATACGCAGTATTTT
TRBV29-1	-	-	TRBJ2-1	CSVALGPNEQFF	TGCAGCGTCGCCTTGGGACCGAATGAGCAGTTCTTC
TRBV20-1	-	few	TRBJ1-1	CSGEGGTEAFF	TGCAGCGGGGAGGGGGGCACTGAAGCTTTCTTT
TRBV18	-	-	TRBJ1-3	CASSPMKTGGNTIYF	TGTGCCAGCTCACCAATGAAAACAGGAGGAAACACCATATATTTT
TRBV2	-	-	TRBJ1-1	CASSLTETGATEAFF	TGTGCCAGCAGCCTGACCGAGACAGGCGCCACTGAAGCTTTCTTT
TRBV29-1	TRBD2	-	TRBJ2-1	CSARPGTSGYNEQFF	TGCAGCGCCCGGCCCGGGACTAGCGGATACAATGAGCAGTTCTTC